Listed here is a single TCR beta chain. Germline-derived CDR1 and CDR2 are SGHNT and YYREEE (reference sequence). The CDR3 loop spans 14 amino acids. Trimming stripped 4 bases from V and 5 bases from J, with 16 bases between. This record comes from a study of T cell changes during pregnancy in multiple sclerosis. Clones were read by immunoSEQ multiplex PCR, and TCRdb kept only the in-frame ones, dropping some. The table records almost 55,000 clones, roughly nine tenths of them present only once. The sample consisted of CD8+ T cells from peripheral blood mononuclear cells, taken before pregnancy. The source of this sequence is a female donor with multiple sclerosis, enrolled in a pregnancy study. This sequence joins TRBV5-4 and TRBJ2-7; weak D call: TRBD1 (5 bases). This chain's CDR3 is CASSALAGLHEQYF. CDR3 sequence (DNA): TGTGCCAGCAGCGCCCTTGCAGGGTTACACGAGCAGTACTTC.